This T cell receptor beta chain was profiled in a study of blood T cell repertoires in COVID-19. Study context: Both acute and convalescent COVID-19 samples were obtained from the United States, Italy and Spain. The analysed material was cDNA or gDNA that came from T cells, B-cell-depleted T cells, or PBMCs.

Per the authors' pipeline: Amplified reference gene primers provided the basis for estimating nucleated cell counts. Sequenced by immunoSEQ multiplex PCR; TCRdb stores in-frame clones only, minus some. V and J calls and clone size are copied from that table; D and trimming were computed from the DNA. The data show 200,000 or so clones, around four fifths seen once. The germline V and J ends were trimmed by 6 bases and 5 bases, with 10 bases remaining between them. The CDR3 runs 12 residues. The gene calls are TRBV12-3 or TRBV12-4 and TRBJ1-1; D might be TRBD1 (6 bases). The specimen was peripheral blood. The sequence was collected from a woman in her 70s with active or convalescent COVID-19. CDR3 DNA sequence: TGTGCCAGCAGCACAGGGTGGACTGAAGCTTTCTTT. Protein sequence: CASSTGWTEAFF.